Presented here are 4 T cell receptor beta chains from one specimen sequenced in a study of T cells expressing NK-cell markers. TCRdb processed the 5' RACE reads again and assigns one entry to each CDR3 protein, with no DNA. This sample carries roughly 420,000 distinct CDR3 sequences, with 7.3% going to the ten biggest clones. The sample comprised blood T cells: a sorted CD56 or NKG2C T cell subset, CD4+ or CD8+ T cells, or bulk PBMC T cells (not recorded which). The receptors originated from a woman aged 18 to 69 in good health.

The V and J genes are TRBV29-1 and TRBJ2-5; lacking DNA, the TRBD1 call made by TCRdb goes unchecked. CDR3 length: 13 residues. Germline V gives CDR1 SQVTM, CDR2 ANQGSEA. CDR3 residues: CSVGVAVGGTQYF.

The rearrangement uses TRBV11-2 and TRBJ2-5; TCRdb picks TRBD2, but there is no DNA to check that call. The CDR3 spans 15 residues. From germline, CDR1 is SGHAT and CDR2 FQNNGV. The CDR3: CASSSTSGGKETQYF.

The chain recombines TRBV7-2 with TRBJ2-5; TCRdb's D call, TRBD1, is unchecked because there is no DNA. The CDR3 length is 16 residues. CDR1 is SGHTA, CDR2 FQGNSA, per germline. The CDR3 spells CASSLARAGGAETQYF. The variable domain in full, completed from reference TRBV7-2 and TRBJ2-5, reads GAGVSQSPSNKVTEKGKDVELRCDPISGHTALYWYRQSLGQGLEFLIYFQGNSAPDKSGLPSDRFSAERTGGSVSTLTIQRTQQEDSAVYLCASSLARAGGAETQYFGPGTRLLVL.

The V and J genes are TRBV25-1 and TRBJ1-5. From germline, CDR1 is MGHDK and CDR2 SYGVNS. This CDR3 has 13 amino acids. This CDR3 reads CASSAYAGQPQHF.